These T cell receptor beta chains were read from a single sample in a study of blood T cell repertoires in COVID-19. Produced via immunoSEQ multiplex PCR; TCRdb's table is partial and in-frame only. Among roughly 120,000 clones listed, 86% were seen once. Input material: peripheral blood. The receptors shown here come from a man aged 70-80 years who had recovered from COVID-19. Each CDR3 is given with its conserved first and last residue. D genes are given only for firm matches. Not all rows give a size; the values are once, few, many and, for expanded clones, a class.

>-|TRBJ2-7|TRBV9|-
TGTGCCAGCACGGGAAGCTCCTACGAGCAGTACTTC
CASTGSSYEQYF
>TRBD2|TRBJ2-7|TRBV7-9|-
TGTGCCAGCAGCTCGCTGGGGCTAGCGGGAGCGAGCAACGAGCAGTACTTC
CASSSLGLAGASNEQYF
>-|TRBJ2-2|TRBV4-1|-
TGCGCCAGCAGCCAAGCGTCGTTACAGGGCGGGGAGCTGTTTTTT
CASSQASLQGGELFF
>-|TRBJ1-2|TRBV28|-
TGTGCCAGCAGCTCCCAGGGAAATGGCTACACCTTC
CASSSQGNGYTF
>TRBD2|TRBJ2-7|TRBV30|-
TGTGCCTGGGGGACTAGCGGCTCCTACGAGCAGTACTTC
CAWGTSGSYEQYF
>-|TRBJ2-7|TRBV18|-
TGTGCCAGCTCACCCCAGGCCGTGGGGGCCGAGCAGTACTTC
CASSPQAVGAEQYF
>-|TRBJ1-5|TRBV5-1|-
TGCGCCAGCAGCTCTGGGGCCGTTAATCAGCCCCAGCATTTT
CASSSGAVNQPQHF
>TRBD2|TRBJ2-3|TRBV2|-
TGTGCCAGCTGCCTATTTGGACTAGCGGGCACAGATACGCAGTATTTT
CASCLFGLAGTDTQYF
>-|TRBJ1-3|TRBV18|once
TGTGCCAGCTCACCAAGCCTCAGGTTAACCTCTGGAAACACCATATATTTT
CASSPSLRLTSGNTIYF
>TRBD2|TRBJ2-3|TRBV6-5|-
TGTGCCAGCAGGGACCCCGGGAGGGCCCAAGATACGCAGTATTTT
CASRDPGRAQDTQYF
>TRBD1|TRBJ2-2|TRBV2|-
TGTGCCAGCACCAGGGGACAGGAGTCTACCGGGGAGCTGTTTTTT
CASTRGQESTGELFF
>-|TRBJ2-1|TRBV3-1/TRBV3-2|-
TGTGCCAGCAGCCTTTGGGACAAATACAATGAGCAGTTCTTC
CASSLWDKYNEQFF
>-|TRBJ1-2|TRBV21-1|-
TGTGCCAGCAGCAAAGTAGGGCGACAGCCCAAAATTAACTATGGCTACACCTTC
CASSKVGRQPKINYGYTF
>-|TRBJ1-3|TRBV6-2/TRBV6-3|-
TGTGCCAGCAGTTACTCGAAGCGGGGGCGAAACACCATATATTTT
CASSYSKRGRNTIYF
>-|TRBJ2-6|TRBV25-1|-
TGTGCCAGCGATATTGGGGGGTCTGGGGCCAACGTCCTGACTTTC
CASDIGGSGANVLTF
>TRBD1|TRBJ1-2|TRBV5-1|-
TGCGCCAGCAGCTCCCAGACAGGGCATGGCTACACCTTC
CASSSQTGHGYTF
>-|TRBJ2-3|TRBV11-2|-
TGTGCCAGCCGAAGCTTGACAGATACGCAGTATTTT
CASRSLTDTQYF
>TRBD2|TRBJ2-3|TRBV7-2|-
TGTGCCAGCAGCTTAGGCGGGAGGTCGGATACGCAGTATTTT
CASSLGGRSDTQYF
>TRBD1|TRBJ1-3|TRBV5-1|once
TGCGCCAGCTGGCCGGGACAGGGGAAAAACACCATATATTTT
CASWPGQGKNTIYF
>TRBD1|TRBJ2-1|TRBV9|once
TGTGCCAGCAGCCTCAGGACAGGGGGCTACAATGAGCAGTTCTTC
CASSLRTGGYNEQFF
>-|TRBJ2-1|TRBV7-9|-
TGTGCCAGCAGCTTATGGGGCAGGGTAGACAATGAGCAGTTCTTC
CASSLWGRVDNEQFF
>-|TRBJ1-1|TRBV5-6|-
TGTGCCAGCACCCTTTTTCCCCTTGACAGCAACACTGAAGCTTTCTTT
CASTLFPLDSNTEAFF
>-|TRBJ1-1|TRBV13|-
TGTGCCAGCAGCGCTTGGGACAAGAACACTGAAGCTTTCTTT
CASSAWDKNTEAFF
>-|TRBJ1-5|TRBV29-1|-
TGCAGCGTAGAAGGGGGGGTCGGACAGCCCCAGCATTTT
CSVEGGVGQPQHF
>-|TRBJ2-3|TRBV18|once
TGTGCCAGCTCACCAGCTACTAGCACAGATACGCAGTATTTT
CASSPATSTDTQYF
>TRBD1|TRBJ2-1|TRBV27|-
TGTGCCAGCAGTTTAGAAGGGACAGACTACAATGAGCAGTTCTTC
CASSLEGTDYNEQFF
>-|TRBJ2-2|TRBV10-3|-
TGTGCCATCTCTGACAGTGCGCCCGGGGAGCTGTTTTTT
CAISDSAPGELFF
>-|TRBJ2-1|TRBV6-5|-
TGTGCCAGCACAATTCAACTAGAGGGTGAGCAGTTCTTC
CASTIQLEGEQFF
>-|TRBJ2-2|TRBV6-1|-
TGTGCCAGCAGTGAAGCCCTGTCTCGGACCGGGGAGCTGTTTTTT
CASSEALSRTGELFF
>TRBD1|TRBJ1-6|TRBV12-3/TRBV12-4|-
TGTGCCAGCAGCGGACAGGGGAATTCACCCCTCCACTTT
CASSGQGNSPLHF
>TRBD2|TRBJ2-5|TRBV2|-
TGTGCCAGCAGTCCCCAGCCGGGGGGCCAGTACTTC
CASSPQPGGQYF
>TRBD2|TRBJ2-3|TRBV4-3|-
TGCGCCAGCAGCCAAGGTGTAACGACTAGCGGGAGGACAGATACGCAGTATTTT
CASSQGVTTSGRTDTQYF